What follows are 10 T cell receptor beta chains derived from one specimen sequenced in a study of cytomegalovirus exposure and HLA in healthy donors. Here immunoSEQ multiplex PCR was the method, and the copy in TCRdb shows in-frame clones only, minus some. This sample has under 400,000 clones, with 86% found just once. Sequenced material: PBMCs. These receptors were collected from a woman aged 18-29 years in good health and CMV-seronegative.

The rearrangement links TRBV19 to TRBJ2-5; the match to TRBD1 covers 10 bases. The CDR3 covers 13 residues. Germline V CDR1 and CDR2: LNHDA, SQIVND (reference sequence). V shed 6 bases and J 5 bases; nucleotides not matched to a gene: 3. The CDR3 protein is CASRDRGIETQYF. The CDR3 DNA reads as TGTGCCAGTAGGGACAGGGGGATCGAGACCCAGTACTTC.

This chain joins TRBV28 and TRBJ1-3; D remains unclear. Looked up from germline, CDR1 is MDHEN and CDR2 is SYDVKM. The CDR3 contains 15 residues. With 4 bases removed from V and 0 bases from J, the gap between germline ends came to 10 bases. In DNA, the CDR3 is TGTGCCAGCAGTTGGGGAGGAAGCTCTGGAAACACCATATATTTT. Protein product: CASSWGGSSGNTIYF.

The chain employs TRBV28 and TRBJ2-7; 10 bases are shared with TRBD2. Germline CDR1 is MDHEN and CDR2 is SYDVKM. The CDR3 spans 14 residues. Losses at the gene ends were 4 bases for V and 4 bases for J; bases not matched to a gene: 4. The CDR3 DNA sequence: TGTGCCAGCAGTTCCGGGACTAGCGCGTACGAGCAGTACTTC. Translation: CASSSGTSAYEQYF.

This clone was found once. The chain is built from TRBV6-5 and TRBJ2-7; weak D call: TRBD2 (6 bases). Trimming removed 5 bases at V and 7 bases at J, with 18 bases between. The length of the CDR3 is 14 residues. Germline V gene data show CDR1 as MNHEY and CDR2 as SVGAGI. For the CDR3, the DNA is TGTGCCAGCAGTGAAGTGGGAAGTCGGGGGGAGCAGTACTTC. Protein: CASSEVGSRGEQYF.

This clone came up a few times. CDR3 in DNA: TGTGCCAGCAGTTCTAGGTTGGGGGCCACTGGGGCCAACGTCCTGACTTTC. Translation: CASSSRLGATGANVLTF. The J gene is TRBJ2-6, the V gene TRBV28, with a possible D match to TRBD1 (6 bases). CDR1 is MDHEN and CDR2 is SYDVKM in the germline V gene. Trimming left V 4 bases short and J 2 bases short, with 15 bases between. This CDR3 has 17 amino acids. The whole variable domain, filled in from reference TRBV28 and TRBJ2-6, reads DVKVTQSSRYLVKRTGEKVFLECVQDMDHENMFWYRQDPGLGLRLIYFSYDVKMKEKGDIPEGYSVSREKKERFSLILESASTNQTSMYLCASSSRLGATGANVLTFGAGSRLTVL.

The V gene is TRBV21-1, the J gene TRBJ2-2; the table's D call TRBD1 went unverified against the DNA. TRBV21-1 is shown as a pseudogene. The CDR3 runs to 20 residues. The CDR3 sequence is CASSRRPLLRGHKNTGELFF. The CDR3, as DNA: TGTGCCAGCAGCAGAAGACCCCTTCTCAGGGGACACAAGAACACCGGGGAGCTGTTTTTT.

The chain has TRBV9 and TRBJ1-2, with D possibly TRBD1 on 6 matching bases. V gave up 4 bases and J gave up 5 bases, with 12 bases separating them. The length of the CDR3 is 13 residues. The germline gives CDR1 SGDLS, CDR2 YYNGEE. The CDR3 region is CASSPGGPYGYTF. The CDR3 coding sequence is TGTGCCAGCAGCCCCGGGGGGCCGTATGGCTACACCTTC.

The CDR3 here is CASSPRETNEQFF. In DNA, the CDR3 is TGTGCCAGCAGTCCCCGGGAGACCAATGAGCAGTTCTTC. The genes are TRBV6-6 and TRBJ2-1; D may be TRBD2 (6 bases). CDR3 size: 13 residues. The V gene's germline CDR1 is MNHNY and CDR2 SVGAGI (reference sequence). V lost 5 bases, J lost 6 bases, and 11 bases lay in between.

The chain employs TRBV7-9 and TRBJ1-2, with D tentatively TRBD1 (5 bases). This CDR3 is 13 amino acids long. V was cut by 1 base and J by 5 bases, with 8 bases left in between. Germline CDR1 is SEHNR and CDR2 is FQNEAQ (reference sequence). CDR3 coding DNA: TGTGCCAGCAGCTTAGATCAGGGTTATGGCTACACCTTC. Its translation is CASSLDQGYGYTF.

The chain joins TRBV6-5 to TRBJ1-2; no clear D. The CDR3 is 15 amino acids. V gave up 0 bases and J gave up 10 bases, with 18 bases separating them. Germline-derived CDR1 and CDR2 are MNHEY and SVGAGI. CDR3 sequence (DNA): TGTGCCAGCAGTTACTCGATAGGCAGGCCGCAAGTCTACACCTTC. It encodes CASSYSIGRPQVYTF.